The text below deals with one T cell receptor (beta chain). Its antigen is not identified. Based on CD45RO/CCR7/CD25/CD127/CD95/CD27, CD4+ regulatory, stem cell-like memory, naive and central memory cells were sorted. CDR1 and CDR2 from the germline V gene are SNHLY and FYNNEI. The CDR3 contains 13 residues. Deletions cut 5 bases from V and 2 bases from J, with 7 bases between. Of the isolated RNA, all was reverse transcribed, and so the sequenced material was expressed TCRB transcripts. Sequenced by immunoSEQ multiplex PCR; TCRdb stores in-frame clones only, minus some. This sample yields 600,000 to 650,000 clones, of which around 15% are seen a single time; around 0.095% belongs to the top ten. This sample was included in a study of beta chain features in type 1 diabetes. The wider study: Sorted cells, roughly 98,000,000 in number, were examined across all samples.

Study outcomes and limitations: All four CD4+ subsets from Type 1 diabetes patients carried moderately but significantly shorter TCRB CDR3s.

V usage is TRBV2 and J usage is TRBJ1-5, with D unresolved. The clonotype was recovered from a man between 18 and 35 years old in good health. What was sequenced was naive CD4+ T cells from blood. The CDR3 sequence is CASSIDGNQPQHF. The CDR3 DNA sequence: TGTGCCAGCAGTATAGACGGCAATCAGCCCCAGCATTTT.